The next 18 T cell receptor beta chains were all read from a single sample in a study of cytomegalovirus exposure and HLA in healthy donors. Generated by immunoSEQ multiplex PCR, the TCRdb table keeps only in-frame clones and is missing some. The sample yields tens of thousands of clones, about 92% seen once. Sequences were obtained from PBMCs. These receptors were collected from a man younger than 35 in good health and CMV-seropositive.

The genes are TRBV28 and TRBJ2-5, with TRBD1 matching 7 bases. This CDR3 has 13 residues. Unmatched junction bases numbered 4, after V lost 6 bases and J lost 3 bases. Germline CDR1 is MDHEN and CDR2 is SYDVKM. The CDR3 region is CASRRQGEETQYF. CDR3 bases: TGTGCCAGCAGGCGACAGGGTGAAGAGACCCAGTACTTC.

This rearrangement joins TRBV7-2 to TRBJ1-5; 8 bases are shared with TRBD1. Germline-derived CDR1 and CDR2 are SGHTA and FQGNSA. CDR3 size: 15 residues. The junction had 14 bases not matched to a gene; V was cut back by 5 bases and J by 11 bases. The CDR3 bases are TGTGCCAGCAGCCTCATGGACAGGGTTGGAGTGTCCCAGCATTTT. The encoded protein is CASSLMDRVGVSQHF.

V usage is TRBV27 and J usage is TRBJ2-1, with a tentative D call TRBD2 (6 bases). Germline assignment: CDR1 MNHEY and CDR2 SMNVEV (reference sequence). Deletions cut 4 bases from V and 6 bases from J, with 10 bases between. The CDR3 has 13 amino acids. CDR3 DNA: TGTGCCAGCAGTTGGGACTCAGGCAATGAGCAGTTCTTC. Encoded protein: CASSWDSGNEQFF.

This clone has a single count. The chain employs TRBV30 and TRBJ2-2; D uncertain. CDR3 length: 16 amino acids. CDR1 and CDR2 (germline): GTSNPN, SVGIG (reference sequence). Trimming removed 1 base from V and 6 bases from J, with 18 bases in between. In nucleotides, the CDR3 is TGTGCCTGGAGTGCAAGGTGGAGTAGCAACCCCGGGGAGCTGTTTTTT. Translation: CAWSARWSSNPGELFF. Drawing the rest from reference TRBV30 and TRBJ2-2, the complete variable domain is SQTIHQWPATLVQPVGSPLSLECTVEGTSNPNLYWYRQAAGRGLQLLFYSVGIGQISSEVPQNLSASRPQDRQFILSSKKLLLSDSGFYLCAWSARWSSNPGELFFGEGSRLTVL.

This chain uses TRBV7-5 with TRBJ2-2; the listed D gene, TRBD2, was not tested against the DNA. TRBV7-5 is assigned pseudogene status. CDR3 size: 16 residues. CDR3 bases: TGTGCCAGAACCCCCCCCGGGCCTTCCCTCACCGGGGAGTTGTTTTTT. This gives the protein CARTPPGPSLTGELFF.

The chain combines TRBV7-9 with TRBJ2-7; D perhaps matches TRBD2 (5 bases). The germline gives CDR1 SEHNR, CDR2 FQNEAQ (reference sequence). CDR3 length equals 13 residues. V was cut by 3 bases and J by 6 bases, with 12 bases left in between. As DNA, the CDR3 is TGTGCCAGCAGCTTGAACGGGGATCCCGAGCAGTACTTC. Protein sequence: CASSLNGDPEQYF.

The CDR3 bases are TGCGCCAGCAGCTTCACTAGCGGCCCATACAATGAGCAGTTCTTC. It encodes CASSFTSGPYNEQFF. The rearrangement joins TRBV5-1 to TRBJ2-1, with 8 positions matching TRBD2. The CDR3 sequence is 15 residues long. Germline CDR1 SGHRS, CDR2 YFSETQ. With V trimmed by 2 bases and J by 4 bases, 5 bases remained unmatched.

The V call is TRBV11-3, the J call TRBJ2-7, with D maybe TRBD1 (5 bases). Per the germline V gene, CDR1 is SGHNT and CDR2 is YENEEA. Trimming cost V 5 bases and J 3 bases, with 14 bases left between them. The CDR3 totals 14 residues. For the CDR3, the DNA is TGTGCCAGCAGCCCCTCTCTCGACAGCTACGAGCAGTACTTC. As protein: CASSPSLDSYEQYF. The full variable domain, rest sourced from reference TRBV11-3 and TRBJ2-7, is EAGVVQSPRYKIIEKKQPVAFWCNPISGHNTLYWYLQNLGQGPELLIRYENEEAVDDSQLPKDRFSAERLKGVDSTLKIQPAELGDSAVYLCASSPSLDSYEQYFGPGTRLTVT.

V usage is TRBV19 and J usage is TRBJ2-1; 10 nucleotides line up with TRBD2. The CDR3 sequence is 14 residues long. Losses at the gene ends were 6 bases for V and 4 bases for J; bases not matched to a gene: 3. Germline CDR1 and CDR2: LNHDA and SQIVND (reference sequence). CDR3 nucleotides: TGTGCCAGTAGCGGACTAGCGGCTTACAATGAGCAGTTCTTC. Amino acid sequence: CASSGLAAYNEQFF.

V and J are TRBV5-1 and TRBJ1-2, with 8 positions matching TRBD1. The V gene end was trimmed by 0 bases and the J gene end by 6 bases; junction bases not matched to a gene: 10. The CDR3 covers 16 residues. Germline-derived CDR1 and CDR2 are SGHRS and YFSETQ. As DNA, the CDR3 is TGCGCCAGCAGCTTGGTGGCAGGGGGCAACACGAATGGCTACACCTTC. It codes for CASSLVAGGNTNGYTF.

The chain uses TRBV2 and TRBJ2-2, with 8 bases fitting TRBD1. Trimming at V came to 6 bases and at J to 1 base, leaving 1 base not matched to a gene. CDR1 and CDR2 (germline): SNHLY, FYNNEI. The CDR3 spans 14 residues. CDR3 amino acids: CASRGTGNTGELFF. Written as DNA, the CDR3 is TGTGCCAGCAGAGGGACAGGGAACACCGGGGAGCTGTTTTTT.

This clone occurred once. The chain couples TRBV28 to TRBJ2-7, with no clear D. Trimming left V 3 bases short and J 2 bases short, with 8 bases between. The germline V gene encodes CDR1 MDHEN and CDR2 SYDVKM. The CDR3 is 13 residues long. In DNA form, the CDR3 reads TGTGCCAGCAGTTTCATCAACACCTACGAGCAGTACTTC. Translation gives CASSFINTYEQYF.

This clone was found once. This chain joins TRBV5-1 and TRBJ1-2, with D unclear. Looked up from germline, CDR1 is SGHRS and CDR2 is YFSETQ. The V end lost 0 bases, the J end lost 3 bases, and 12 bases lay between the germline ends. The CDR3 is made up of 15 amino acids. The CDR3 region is CASSLGAGTDYGYTF. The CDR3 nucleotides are TGCGCCAGCAGCTTGGGGGCTGGCACCGACTATGGCTACACCTTC.

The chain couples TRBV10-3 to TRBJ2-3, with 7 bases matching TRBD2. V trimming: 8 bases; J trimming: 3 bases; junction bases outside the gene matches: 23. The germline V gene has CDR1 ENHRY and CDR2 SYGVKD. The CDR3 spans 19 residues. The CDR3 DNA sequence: TGTGCCATCCGAGGGCCTAGCGGAGCTACACGAGGGGAGACAGATACGCAGTATTTT. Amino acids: CAIRGPSGATRGETDTQYF.

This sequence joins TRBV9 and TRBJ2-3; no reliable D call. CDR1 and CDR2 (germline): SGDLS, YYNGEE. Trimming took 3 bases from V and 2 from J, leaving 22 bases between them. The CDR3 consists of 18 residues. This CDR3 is CASSAPSGVESPTDTQYF. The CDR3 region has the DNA TGTGCCAGCAGCGCACCTTCGGGTGTGGAGTCCCCCACAGATACGCAGTATTTT.

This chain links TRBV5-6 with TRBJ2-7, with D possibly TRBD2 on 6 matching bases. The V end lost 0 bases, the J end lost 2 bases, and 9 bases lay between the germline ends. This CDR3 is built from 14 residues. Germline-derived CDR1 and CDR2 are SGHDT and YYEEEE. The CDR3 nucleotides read TGTGCCAGCAGCTTGGGACTAGGGGCCTACGAGCAGTACTTC. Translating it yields CASSLGLGAYEQYF.

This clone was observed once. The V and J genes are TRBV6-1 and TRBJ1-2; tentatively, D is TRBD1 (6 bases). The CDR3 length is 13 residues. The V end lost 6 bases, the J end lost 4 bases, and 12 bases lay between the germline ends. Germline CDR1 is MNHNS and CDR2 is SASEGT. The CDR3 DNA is TGTGCCAGCAGAGGGACAACGGCCTATGGCTACACCTTC. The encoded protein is CASRGTTAYGYTF.

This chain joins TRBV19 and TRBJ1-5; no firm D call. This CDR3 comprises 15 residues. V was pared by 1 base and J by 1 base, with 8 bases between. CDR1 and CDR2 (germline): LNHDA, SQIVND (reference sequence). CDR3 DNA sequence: TGTGCCAGTAGTATAGTAGGGAGCAGCAATCAGCCCCAGCATTTT. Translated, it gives CASSIVGSSNQPQHF.